A single sample gave rise to the 11 T cell receptor beta chains below, sequenced in a study of control samples from healthy donors and cancer patients. TCRdb's table, derived via immunoSEQ multiplex PCR, lists solely in-frame clones and lacks some. The table includes some 100,000 clones, roughly 90% detected once. The sample taken for sequencing was blood. The receptors come from a woman between 45 and 65 years old in good health.

V gene TRBV9 combines with J gene TRBJ1-6; no clear D. Germline CDR1 is SGDLS and CDR2 is YYNGEE. The CDR3 contains 14 residues. Trimming took off 2 bases at V and 10 bases at J, with 13 bases between the two ends. The CDR3 DNA reads TGTGCCAGCAGCGTGGAGGCGTCTACATCACCCCTCCACTTT. Translation: CASSVEASTSPLHF.

This clone was found a few times. This chain uses TRBV11-3 with TRBJ1-5, with a tentative D call TRBD1 (6 bases). Between the trimmed V and J ends, which lost 3 bases and 1 base, there was a span of 13 bases. Germline V lookup: CDR1 SGHNT, CDR2 YENEEA. The CDR3 is made up of 16 amino acids. CDR3 protein: CASSFGGGFSNQPQHF. As DNA, the CDR3 is TGTGCCAGCAGCTTCGGAGGGGGGTTCAGCAATCAGCCCCAGCATTTT. Full variable domain (rest looked up from reference TRBV11-3 and TRBJ1-5): EAGVVQSPRYKIIEKKQPVAFWCNPISGHNTLYWYLQNLGQGPELLIRYENEEAVDDSQLPKDRFSAERLKGVDSTLKIQPAELGDSAVYLCASSFGGGFSNQPQHFGDGTRLSIL.

The chain joins TRBV5-1 to TRBJ1-2, with D unresolved. Germline V gene sequence: CDR1 SGHRS, CDR2 YFSETQ. Trimming pared 2 bases from V and 8 bases from J, leaving 19 bases between. The CDR3 runs to 15 residues. The chain's CDR3 is CASSLGQEQQRGYTF. In DNA form, the CDR3 reads TGCGCCAGCAGCTTAGGGCAAGAACAGCAGAGGGGCTACACCTTC.

The chain carries TRBV12-3 or TRBV12-4 and TRBJ1-1, with D unresolved. The CDR3 has 13 residues. V was pared by 6 bases and J by 10 bases, with 18 bases between. CDR3 nucleotide sequence: TGTGCCAGCAGCGACCCCGCAGCAGGTGGAGCTTTCTTT. Amino acid sequence: CASSDPAAGGAFF.

The gene calls are TRBV7-2 and TRBJ2-5, with 8 nucleotides matching TRBD2. Per the germline V gene, CDR1 is SGHTA and CDR2 is FQGNSA. CDR3 length: 17 residues. The V segment lost 2 bases and the J segment 2 bases; nucleotides outside the gene matches: 10. This CDR3 reads CASSLSPRGGSQETQYF. The CDR3 DNA is TGTGCCAGCAGCTTATCCCCCCGGGGGGGGAGTCAAGAGACCCAGTACTTC.

The chain has TRBV10-3 and TRBJ2-7; no reliable D call. This CDR3 is 14 amino acids long. Per germline, CDR1 ENHRY and CDR2 SYGVKD. V lost 0 bases, J lost 1 base, and 7 bases lay in between. The CDR3 reads CAISESTRSYEQYF. CDR3 DNA: TGTGCCATCAGTGAGTCGACCCGATCCTACGAGCAGTACTTC.

The chain recombines TRBV6-5 with TRBJ2-1, with 10 bases aligning to TRBD2. The CDR3 is made up of 16 amino acids. The V gene's germline CDR1 is MNHEY and CDR2 SVGAGI. Trimming took 1 base from V and 3 from J; bases not matched to a gene: 3. The CDR3 here is CASSYFRTSGYNEQFF. The CDR3, as DNA: TGTGCCAGCAGTTACTTTCGGACTAGCGGCTACAATGAGCAGTTCTTC.

The J gene is TRBJ1-2, the V gene TRBV3-1 (or the pseudogene TRBV3-2); TRBD1 might be the D (5 bases). Germline V gene data show CDR1 as LGHDT and CDR2 as YNNKEL (reference sequence). Trimming removed 3 bases from V and 5 bases from J, with 19 bases in between. The CDR3 is made up of 16 amino acids. DNA for the CDR3: TGTGCCAGCAGCCAGGCCCTCGGGGCGACGGGTTATGGCTACACCTTC. It specifies CASSQALGATGYGYTF.

The V and J genes are TRBV6-1 and TRBJ1-5; D unresolved. Germline loops: CDR1 MNHNS, CDR2 SASEGT. The CDR3 contains 15 residues. V dropped 2 bases and J dropped 4 bases, with 12 bases sitting between them. The CDR3 DNA reads as TGTGCCAGCAGTGAACCGCCAGGCCCTAATCAGCCCCAGCATTTT. Its translation: CASSEPPGPNQPQHF.

The V and J genes are TRBV7-3 and TRBJ2-1, with D perhaps TRBD2 (5 bases). This CDR3 region has 13 residues. The V gene's germline CDR1 is SGHTA and CDR2 FQGTGA. Trimming pared 0 bases from V and 8 bases from J, leaving 8 bases between. The CDR3 DNA reads TGTGCCAGCAGCTTAACCGGGGTTGATGAGCAGTTCTTC. This sequence encodes CASSLTGVDEQFF.

V and J are TRBV11-2 and TRBJ2-5; D unresolved. The V end lost 10 bases, the J end lost 3 bases, and 15 bases lay between the germline ends. Germline lookup yields CDR1 SGHAT and CDR2 FQNNGV. The CDR3 is 13 amino acids. CDR3 sequence reads: CATRRAPKETQYF. The CDR3 DNA reads TGTGCCACACGTAGGGCCCCCAAAGAGACCCAGTACTTC.